Below are 18 T cell receptor beta chains sequenced from a single sample in a study of blood T cell repertoires in COVID-19 (dated by TCRdb to 2020 to 2021). The library was made by the immunoSEQ multiplex PCR assay. The source is immuneACCESS, and TCRdb retained only in-frame sequences with V and J called. Part of the clones is not carried over; for the studies checked, unresolved V genes explain less than half of this, and the remainder is unexplained. The sample includes 67,000 or so clones, with about four fifths observed a single time. The biggest ten clones account for 0.65% to 0.9% of the sample. Material: peripheral blood. These receptors originate from a woman aged 70-85 years with acute or convalescent COVID-19.

This chain connects TRBV11-2 to TRBJ2-5, with unresolved D. The CDR3 is 13 residues long. The germline V gene encodes CDR1 SGHAT and CDR2 FQNNGV. The V gene lost 5 bases and the J gene lost 0 bases, with 7 bases spanning the gap. This CDR3 reads CASSGPYQETQYF. The DNA of the CDR3 is TGTGCCAGCAGCGGGCCCTACCAAGAGACCCAGTACTTC.

J is TRBJ2-3 and V is TRBV7-2; TRBD2 agrees at 8 bases. Germline assignment: CDR1 SGHTA and CDR2 FQGNSA. Germline trimming cut 1 base from V and 0 bases from J; bases unmatched to any gene: 6. The CDR3 runs 17 residues. CDR3 in DNA: TGTGCCAGCAGCTTAGATTCGCGGGGGGCGAGCACAGATACGCAGTATTTT. Translated: CASSLDSRGASTDTQYF.

The rearrangement links TRBV5-1 to TRBJ2-2, with D hard to call. CDR1 SGHRS and CDR2 YFSETQ come from the germline V gene. V was pared by 4 bases and J by 1 base, with 8 bases between. CDR3 length: 14 residues. This CDR3 reads CASSSDLNTGELFF. Written as DNA, the CDR3 is TGCGCCAGCAGCAGCGACTTGAACACCGGGGAGCTGTTTTTT.

V and J are TRBV7-9 and TRBJ1-2; D not resolved. Trimming left V 1 base short and J 4 bases short, with 10 bases between. Per the germline V gene, CDR1 is SEHNR and CDR2 is FQNEAQ (reference sequence). The CDR3 is 14 residues long. Here the CDR3 DNA reads TGTGCCAGCAGCTTAGACAGTAGTTCCTATGGCTACACCTTC. Residues: CASSLDSSSYGYTF.

The rearrangement joins TRBV9 to TRBJ2-1; no clear D. The CDR3 consists of 15 residues. Trimming pared 0 bases from V and 5 bases from J, leaving 12 bases between. Germline-derived CDR1 and CDR2 are SGDLS and YYNGEE. This CDR3 reads CASSVGLRTNNEQFF. The CDR3 DNA reads TGTGCCAGCAGCGTAGGTCTACGAACTAACAATGAGCAGTTCTTC. The whole variable domain, remainder taken from reference TRBV9 and TRBJ2-1, is DSGVTQTPKHLITATGQRVTLRCSPRSGDLSVYWYQQSLDQGLQFLIQYYNGEERAKGNILERFSAQQFPDLHSELNLSSLELGDSALYFCASSVGLRTNNEQFFGPGTRLTVL.

This chain joins TRBV25-1 and TRBJ2-1, with a weak D call TRBD1 (6 bases). V was cut by 4 bases and J by 12 bases, with 16 bases left in between. The length of the CDR3 is 13 residues. CDR1 and CDR2 (germline): MGHDK, SYGVNS. CDR3: CASSAWTGQMQFF. CDR3 DNA: TGTGCCAGCAGTGCCTGGACGGGACAAATGCAGTTCTTC.

V and J are TRBV25-1 and TRBJ2-3, with D possibly matching TRBD2 (5 bases). Looked up from germline, CDR1 is MGHDK and CDR2 is SYGVNS. The CDR3 consists of 13 residues. Between the trimmed V and J ends, which lost 6 bases and 2 bases, there was a span of 9 bases. The CDR3 loop reads CASREGPTDTQYF. CDR3 in DNA: TGTGCCAGCAGAGAGGGTCCCACAGATACGCAGTATTTT.

V is TRBV29-1 and J is TRBJ1-2; 7 bases match TRBD1. CDR1 is SQVTM, CDR2 ANQGSEA, per germline. The CDR3 has 13 residues. V was pared by 3 bases and J by 8 bases, with 9 bases of the junction left unmatched. Here the CDR3 DNA reads TGCAGCGTTGAGGGGACAGCCTTTGGGGGCTACACCTTC. Residues: CSVEGTAFGGYTF.

The chain combines TRBV7-2 with TRBJ1-4, with D unclear. V gave up 6 bases and J gave up 5 bases, with 10 bases separating them. CDR1 SGHTA and CDR2 FQGNSA come from the germline V gene. The CDR3 runs 13 residues. The CDR3: CASRQQPNEKLFF. CDR3 nucleotides: TGTGCCAGCAGGCAACAGCCAAATGAAAAACTGTTTTTT.

V is TRBV10-3 and J is TRBJ2-7; a weak D match, TRBD2 (6 bases). V dropped 4 bases and J dropped 6 bases, with 13 bases sitting between them. The CDR3 spans 13 residues. The germline CDR1 and CDR2 sequences are ENHRY and SYGVKD. In DNA, the CDR3 is TGTGCCATCAGTGCCCAGGTCGGGGGCGAGCAGTACTTC. It encodes CAISAQVGGEQYF.

CDR3 bases: TGTGCCACCAGGCCGACGAGGCAAGTAGATACGCAGTATTTT. Translation: CATRPTRQVDTQYF. The chain couples TRBV15 to TRBJ2-3; D is undetermined. This CDR3 comprises 14 residues. Germline CDR1 LNHNV, CDR2 YYDKDF (reference sequence). V was trimmed by 6 bases and J by 5 bases, leaving 15 bases between them.

Only one count was recorded for this clone. The V call is TRBV4-3, the J call TRBJ2-1, with 9 nucleotides matching TRBD2. Germline lookup yields CDR1 LGHNA and CDR2 YSLEER. CDR3 length: 15 amino acids. The J segment lost 4 bases and the V segment lost 0 bases, leaving 1 base of the junction unmatched. The CDR3 nucleotides are TGCGCCAGCAGCCAAGAGGCGGGGGGGTACAATGAGCAGTTCTTC. Encoded protein: CASSQEAGGYNEQFF.

The chain recombines TRBV6-6 with TRBJ1-2; D not resolved. The CDR3 is made up of 12 amino acids. Per germline, CDR1 MNHNY and CDR2 SVGAGI (reference sequence). The V end lost 5 bases, the J end lost 6 bases, and 10 bases lay between the germline ends. CDR3 protein: CASSPHNDGYTF. The CDR3 DNA sequence: TGTGCCAGCAGTCCCCACAACGATGGCTACACCTTC.

The chain has TRBV18 and TRBJ1-1, with 9 bases that match TRBD1. With V trimmed by 1 base and J by 4 bases, 4 bases remained unmatched. The germline CDR1 and CDR2 sequences are KGHSH and LQKENI. The CDR3 length is 15 residues. CDR3 bases: TGTGCCAGCTCACCACTCGACAGGGGGGGCACTGAAGCTTTCTTT. Its protein is CASSPLDRGGTEAFF. The complete variable domain, with remaining parts taken from reference TRBV18 and TRBJ1-1, reads NAGVMQNPRHLVRRRGQEARLRCSPMKGHSHVYWYRQLPEEGLKFMVYLQKENIIDESGMPKERFSAEFPKEGPSILRIQQVVRGDSAAYFCASSPLDRGGTEAFFGQGTRLTVV.

The rearrangement links TRBV11-3 to TRBJ1-1; TRBD1 might be the D (5 bases). Germline CDR1 SGHNT, CDR2 YENEEA. CDR3 length: 13 amino acids. The germline V and J ends were trimmed by 5 bases and 1 base, with 8 bases remaining between them. CDR3 bases: TGTGCCAGCAGCCTACAGGAGAACACTGAAGCTTTCTTT. Its protein is CASSLQENTEAFF.

This clone was counted once. The gene calls are TRBV30 and TRBJ2-5, with D perhaps TRBD1 (5 bases). Germline-derived CDR1 and CDR2 are GTSNPN and SVGIG (reference sequence). V was cut by 0 bases and J by 5 bases, with 19 bases left in between. This CDR3 is 16 amino acids long. CDR3 region: CAWSVQAMRLMETQYF. The CDR3 DNA is TGTGCCTGGAGTGTACAGGCGATGAGGCTGATGGAGACCCAGTACTTC.

The chain joins TRBV2 to TRBJ1-5, with no clear D. V was clipped by 6 bases and J by 7 bases, with 13 bases between them. Germline V gives CDR1 SNHLY, CDR2 FYNNEI. The CDR3 contains 13 residues. In nucleotides, the CDR3 is TGTGCCAGCAGAAGGGAGGAGGAACAGCCCCAGCATTTT. Translation gives CASRREEEQPQHF. Complete variable domain (other parts from reference TRBV2 and TRBJ1-5): EPEVTQTPSHQVTQMGQEVILRCVPISNHLYFYWYRQILGQKVEFLVSFYNNEISEKSEIFDDQFSVERPDGSNFTLKIRSTKLEDSAMYFCASRREEEQPQHFGDGTRLSIL.

The V call is TRBV19, the J call TRBJ1-5, with D tentatively TRBD1 (5 bases). Germline loops: CDR1 LNHDA, CDR2 SQIVND (reference sequence). V lost 4 bases and J 0 bases, leaving 10 bases between the germline ends. The CDR3 is 15 residues long. The CDR3 reads CASSTRQNSNQPQHF. The CDR3 bases are TGTGCCAGTAGTACACGACAGAATAGCAATCAGCCCCAGCATTTT.